Below, one T cell receptor (beta chain) is given with its context. Antigen: not known. TCRdb's copy holds only in-frame clones and misses some; the assay was immunoSEQ multiplex PCR. Found here are about 43,000 clones, roughly 84% of them singletons; the top ten hold about 2.4%. The CDR3 is 15 amino acids. Trimming took 3 bases from V and 4 from J; bases not matched to a gene: 3. CDR1 and CDR2 from the germline V gene are WNHNN and SYGVQD (reference sequence). Time point of the sample: week 23, last vaccination. A 20-mer mutant IDH1 peptide at 300 ug was injected subcutaneously with topical imiquimod. New IDH1-mutant, ATRX-lost WHO grade 3 or 4 astrocytomas occurred in donors. The data are from a study of a mutant IDH1 vaccine in newly diagnosed glioma. Looking at the study overall: Vaccinations were initiated 4-6 weeks following radiotherapy alone, or were given together with temozolomide cycles. Previous care, which was radiotherapy, temozolomide, or both, most often involved both.

The receptor was isolated from a woman between 18 and 29 years old with glioma. Some clones in this sample may be carry-over from other donors' samples. The material was PBMCs, obtained from a glioma patient whose treatment included an IDH1 peptide vaccine. This chain joins TRBV10-1 and TRBJ2-2, with 9 bases aligning to TRBD2. CDR3 coding DNA: TGCGCCAGCAGTGATAGCGGGAGCCCCACCGGGGAGCTGTTTTTT. Amino acids: CASSDSGSPTGELFF.